This TCR beta chain was found in a study of control samples from healthy donors and cancer patients. In germline, CDR1 is LGHDT, CDR2 YNNKEL (reference sequence). This CDR3 is 14 amino acids long. V shed 5 bases and J 2 bases; nucleotides not matched to a gene: 5. Sequenced by immunoSEQ multiplex PCR; TCRdb stores in-frame clones only, minus some. This sample has over 150,000 clones, with approximately 90% found just once. Sequencing was performed on blood. The J gene is TRBJ2-5, the V gene TRBV3-1 (or the pseudogene TRBV3-2); 7 bases fit TRBD2. This sequence originates from a man younger than 45 in good health. The CDR3 region is CASSATGGQETQYF. CDR3 sequence (DNA): TGTGCCAGCAGCGCGACGGGGGGACAAGAGACCCAGTACTTC.